The entry that follows covers one T cell receptor beta chain sequence. Its antigen remains unidentified. The data stem from a study of T cell responses to AZD1222 COVID-19 vaccine. Study-wide points: Seropositive AZD1222 recipients at baseline numbered only 6 or 7.

Data came from immunoSEQ multiplex PCR; TCRdb stores just in-frame clones and leaves some out. This sample yields fewer than 40,000 clones, of which about 90% are seen a single time; 26% belongs to the top ten. This TCR derives from an adult who received the MenACWY meningococcal vaccine as a control. The input for sequencing was peripheral blood, taken 28 days after the second dose of the MenACWY control vaccine.

CDR3 nucleotide sequence: TGTGCCACCAGTGACCCTAAGCTAGCGGGAGCTCGAGATACGCAGTATTTT. Protein product: CATSDPKLAGARDTQYF. The V call is TRBV24-1, the J call TRBJ2-3; TRBD2 aligns across 10 bases. The CDR3 totals 17 residues. The V segment lost 4 bases and the J segment 5 bases; nucleotides outside the gene matches: 11. Germline values: CDR1 KGHDR, CDR2 SFDVKD.